This section outlines one T cell receptor beta chain sequence together with its context. Using immunoSEQ multiplex PCR, the repertoire was profiled, and TCRdb retains in-frame clones only, with some absent. This table has about 100,000 clones, approximately 90% appearing once. Unmatched junction bases numbered 6, after V lost 3 bases and J lost 9 bases. Germline V gene sequence: CDR1 LNHDA, CDR2 SQIVND (reference sequence). This CDR3 region has 15 residues. The sample is drawn from a study of blood T cell repertoires in COVID-19. Looking at the study overall: Both acute and convalescent COVID-19 samples were obtained from the United States, Italy and Spain. Sources were T cells, B-cell-depleted T cells, or PBMCs; the material itself was cDNA or gDNA.

The sample was peripheral blood. The receptor comes from an elderly woman with acute or convalescent COVID-19. The chain has TRBV19 and TRBJ2-1; 12 positions match TRBD2. The CDR3 region is CASSILAGGQGEQFF. The CDR3, as DNA: TGTGCCAGTAGTATTCTAGCGGGGGGGCAAGGTGAGCAGTTCTTC.